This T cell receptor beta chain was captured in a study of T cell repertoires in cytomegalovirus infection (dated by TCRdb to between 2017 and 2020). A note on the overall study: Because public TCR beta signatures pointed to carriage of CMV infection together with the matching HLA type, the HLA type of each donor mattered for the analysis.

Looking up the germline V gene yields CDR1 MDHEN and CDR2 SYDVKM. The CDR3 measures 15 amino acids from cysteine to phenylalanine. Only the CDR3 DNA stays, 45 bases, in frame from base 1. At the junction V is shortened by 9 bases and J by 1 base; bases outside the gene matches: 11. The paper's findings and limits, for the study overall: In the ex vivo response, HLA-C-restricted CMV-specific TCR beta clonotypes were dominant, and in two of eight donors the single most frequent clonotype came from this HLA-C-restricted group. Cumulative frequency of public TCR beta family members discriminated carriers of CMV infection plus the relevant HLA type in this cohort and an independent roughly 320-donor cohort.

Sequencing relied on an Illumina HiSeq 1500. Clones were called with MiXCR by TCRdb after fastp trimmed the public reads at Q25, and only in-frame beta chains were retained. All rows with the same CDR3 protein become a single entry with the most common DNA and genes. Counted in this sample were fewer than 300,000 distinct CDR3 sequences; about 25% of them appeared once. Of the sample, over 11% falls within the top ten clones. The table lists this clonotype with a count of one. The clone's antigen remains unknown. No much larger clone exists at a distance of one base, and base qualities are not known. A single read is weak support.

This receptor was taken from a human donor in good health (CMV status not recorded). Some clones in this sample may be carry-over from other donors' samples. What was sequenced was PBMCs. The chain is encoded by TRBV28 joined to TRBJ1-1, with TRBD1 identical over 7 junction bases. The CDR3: CASQLVGTANTEAFF. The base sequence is TGTGCCAGTCAGTTGGTCGGGACAGCGAACACTGAAGCTTTCTTT.